These 30 T cell receptor beta chains were all obtained from the same sample, sequenced in a study of Graves' ophthalmopathy and Graves' hyperthyroidism. RNA transcripts provided the template for amplifying TCR beta CDR3 regions. An opening RT-PCR round employed HTBI primers and preceded a second-round multiplex PCR. Using its own MiXCR run on the multiplex PCR reads, TCRdb lists one record per CDR3 protein. The table shows about 640,000 distinct CDR3 sequences, with approximately 39% occurring only once. Sequenced: peripheral blood. Every receptor here comes from an adult man with Graves' ophthalmopathy.

This clonotype was seen once. V and J are TRBV7-9 and TRBJ2-1, with TRBD1 matching 8 bases. The trim removed 3 bases at V and 4 bases at J, leaving 5 bases unmatched. Germline CDR1 SEHNR, CDR2 FQNEAQ (reference sequence). The CDR3 totals 15 residues. This CDR3 reads CASSLAGGAYNEQFF. CDR3 nucleotides: TGTGCCAGCAGCTTGGCAGGGGGCGCGTACAATGAGCAGTTCTTC.

This clonotype was detected ten times or more. The rearrangement uses TRBV7-2 and TRBJ2-2; 8 positions agree with TRBD1. The CDR3 covers 16 residues. The junction had 2 bases not matched to a gene; V was cut back by 1 base and J by 1 base. Germline CDR1 is SGHTA and CDR2 is FQGNSA. The CDR3 loop is CASSLVGTGNTGELFF. DNA of the CDR3: TGTGCCAGCAGCTTAGTCGGGACAGGGAACACCGGGGAGCTGTTTTTT.

There are many counts of this clonotype. A read error may account for a junction end that differs from germline. The chain has TRBV7-9 and TRBJ2-7; D unclear. The CDR3 is made up of 15 amino acids. Germline V gene sequence: CDR1 SEHNR, CDR2 FQNEAQ (reference sequence). The CDR3 sequence is CASSQANPRSYEQYF. As DNA, the CDR3 is TGCGCCAGCAGCCAAGCAAACCCCCGCTCCTACGAGCAGTACTTC.

This clonotype was recorded at least ten times. The chain combines TRBV20-1 with TRBJ1-2, with D possibly being TRBD1 (6 bases). CDR3 length equals 14 residues. The germline CDR1 and CDR2 sequences are DFQATT and SNEGSKA (reference sequence). Trimming cost V 1 base and J 3 bases, with 12 bases left between them. CDR3 sequence reads: CSARGFPGDYGYTF. The CDR3 DNA reads as TGCAGTGCTAGAGGCTTCCCAGGGGACTATGGCTACACCTTC.

This clonotype was picked up many times. The chain recombines TRBV14 with TRBJ2-7; 7 nucleotides match TRBD2. The CDR3 has 14 residues. Germline-derived CDR1 and CDR2 are SGHDN and FVKESK. V dropped 2 bases and J dropped 6; count of bases not matched to a gene: 7. DNA for the CDR3: TGTGCCAGCAGCCAAACTCGGGGGGTTGGCGAGCAGTACTTC. This encodes CASSQTRGVGEQYF.

Comments on this clonotype: Its ends do not fully match the called genes, so a read error is possible. V is TRBV10-3 and J is TRBJ1-4; D is perhaps TRBD1 (6 bases). This CDR3 is 16 amino acids long. The germline V gene encodes CDR1 ENHRY and CDR2 SYGVKD. The CDR3 is CASSYYGTTSNEKLFF. The CDR3, as DNA: TGTGCCAGCAGTTACTACGGGACAACATCTAATGAAAAACTGTTTTTT.

Remarks on this clonotype: This CDR3 fails to terminate in the conserved phenylalanine or tryptophan, so it likely reflects a read error. V usage is TRBV4-1 and J usage is TRBJ2-3; 9 bases align to TRBD1. The CDR3 runs 16 residues. Germline V lookup: CDR1 MGHRA, CDR2 YSYEKL. The CDR3 spells CASSFTGTGWTDTQYV. In DNA form, the CDR3 reads TGTGCCAGCAGCTTCACCGGGACAGGGTGGACAGATACGCAGTATGTT.

This clonotype was seen a few times. The J gene is TRBJ1-5, the V gene TRBV18, with D perhaps TRBD1 (5 bases). Germline values: CDR1 KGHSH, CDR2 LQKENI. The V and J ends lost 4 bases and 6 bases respectively, with 13 bases between them. The CDR3 consists of 14 residues. CDR3 amino acids: CASSRDGLGQPQHF. CDR3 sequence (DNA): TGTGCCAGCTCACGGGACGGTTTGGGTCAGCCCCAGCATTTT. Variable domain in full (rest from reference TRBV18 and TRBJ1-5): NAGVMQNPRHLVRRRGQEARLRCSPMKGHSHVYWYRQLPEEGLKFMVYLQKENIIDESGMPKERFSAEFPKEGPSILRIQQVVRGDSAAYFCASSRDGLGQPQHFGDGTRLSIL.

The sample holds a few counts of this clonotype. The chain uses TRBV5-1 and TRBJ2-3; D ambiguous. V lost 0 bases and J lost 6, with 14 bases in between. There are 15 residues in the CDR3. Per the germline V gene, CDR1 is SGHRS and CDR2 is YFSETQ. The CDR3 here is CASSLEGRSSDTQYF. The CDR3 region has the DNA TGCGCCAGCAGCTTGGAGGGCCGCAGTTCTGATACGCAGTATTTT.

This clonotype was seen many times. The V call is TRBV12-3 or TRBV12-4, the J call TRBJ1-2; D might be TRBD1 (5 bases). Trimming stripped 6 bases from V and 3 bases from J, with 11 bases between. The CDR3 loop spans 13 amino acids. CDR3 sequence reads: CASSRDGHYGYTF. In DNA, the CDR3 is TGTGCCAGCAGCAGGGACGGACACTATGGCTACACCTTC.

The rearrangement uses TRBV7-9 and TRBJ2-5, with D unclear. The length of the CDR3 is 10 residues. The ends were cut back, 4 bases at V and 6 bases at J, with 3 bases in the middle. Germline CDR1 and CDR2: SEHNR and FQNEAQ (reference sequence). CDR3: CASSSQTQYF. In nucleotides, the CDR3 is TGTGCCAGCAGCTCCCAGACCCAGTACTTC.

This rearrangement joins TRBV30 to TRBJ2-5; D assignment may be TRBD1 or TRBD2 (6 bases each). Germline CDR1 and CDR2: GTSNPN and SVGIG (reference sequence). The V and J ends lost 2 bases and 5 bases respectively, with 12 bases between them. There are 13 residues in the CDR3. The CDR3 coding sequence is TGTGCCTGGAGTCCCGGGGGCTTCGAGACCCAGTACTTC. Translated: CAWSPGGFETQYF.

For this clonotype: This may be a read error, as it is one base from a much larger clone. The rearrangement joins TRBV10-3 to TRBJ1-1; no reliable D call. With 5 bases removed from V and 5 bases from J, the gap between germline ends came to 6 bases. The CDR3 runs 11 residues. In germline, CDR1 is ENHRY, CDR2 SYGVKD. The CDR3 sequence is CAISSLTEAFF. CDR3 coding DNA: TGTGCCATCAGTTCGTTGACTGAAGCTTTCTTT.

This clonotype came up many times. This rearrangement joins TRBV6-5 to TRBJ1-4, with a tentative D call TRBD1 (6 bases). CDR3 size: 16 residues. Germline V gene data show CDR1 as MNHEY and CDR2 as SVGAGI. V was shortened by 0 bases and J by 5 bases, with 13 bases between the two germline ends. The CDR3 DNA reads TGTGCCAGCAGTTACTCGATAACGGGGGGCAATGAAAAACTGTTTTTT. Translated, it gives CASSYSITGGNEKLFF.

This clonotype was counted ten times or more. The chain uses TRBV5-1 and TRBJ2-7; D remains ambiguous. The CDR3 length is 13 residues. CDR1 is SGHRS and CDR2 is YFSETQ in the germline V gene. V was trimmed by 2 bases and J by 2 bases, leaving 8 bases between them. The CDR3 bases are TGCGCCAGCAGCTTTCCAGAGACCTACGAGCAGTACTTC. Translated: CASSFPETYEQYF.

Many counts were recorded for this clonotype. V gene TRBV7-3 combines with J gene TRBJ1-1, with D possibly TRBD1 on 6 matching bases. CDR3 length equals 15 residues. Trimming removed 5 bases from V and 4 bases from J, with 17 bases in between. Per germline, CDR1 SGHTA and CDR2 FQGTGA. CDR3 sequence (DNA): TGTGCCAGCAGCGCCCGTGGGGGGGCGAGCACTGAAGCTTTCTTT. Translating it yields CASSARGGASTEAFF.

In this sample, this clonotype turned up a few times. The J gene is TRBJ1-6, the V gene TRBV4-1, with a tentative D call TRBD1 (5 bases). Germline V gene data show CDR1 as MGHRA and CDR2 as YSYEKL. CDR3 length: 15 amino acids. V gave up 3 bases and J gave up 6 bases, with 12 bases separating them. CDR3 in DNA: TGCGCCAGCAGCCACCCGACGGGGACTAATTCACCCCTCCACTTT. Residues: CASSHPTGTNSPLHF.

This clonotype showed up many times. The genes are TRBV7-9 and TRBJ2-2; the match to TRBD1 covers 8 bases. The CDR3 consists of 15 residues. V was pared by 5 bases and J by 7 bases, with 9 bases of the junction left unmatched. Germline V gene sequence: CDR1 SEHNR, CDR2 FQNEAQ (reference sequence). CDR3 amino acids: CASSLTGGSDGELFF. DNA of the CDR3: TGTGCCAGCAGCCTTACAGGGGGTTCGGACGGGGAGCTGTTTTTT.

The gene calls are TRBV10-3 and TRBJ1-5; no clear D gene. This CDR3 is built from 16 residues. The germline V and J ends were trimmed by 3 bases and 3 bases, with 15 bases remaining between them. Looked up from germline, CDR1 is ENHRY and CDR2 is SYGVKD. The CDR3 sequence: CAISETLWVDNQPQHF. CDR3 DNA: TGTGCCATCAGTGAAACTTTATGGGTAGACAATCAGCCCCAGCATTTT.

This clonotype was seen many times. This chain connects TRBV4-1 to TRBJ1-1; no clear D. V lost 4 bases and J 9 bases, leaving 15 bases between the germline ends. CDR1 and CDR2 (germline): MGHRA, YSYEKL. The CDR3 spans 13 residues. The DNA of the CDR3 is TGCGCCAGCAGCCCCCCACCGGACCGCCAAGCTTTCTTT. Translation: CASSPPPDRQAFF.

This clonotype has at least ten counts. The V and J genes are TRBV7-9 and TRBJ1-1; D might be TRBD1 (6 bases). This CDR3 spans 14 amino acids. Germline lookup yields CDR1 SEHNR and CDR2 FQNEAQ (reference sequence). Trimming stripped 11 bases from V and 0 bases from J, with 16 bases between. As DNA, the CDR3 is TGTGCCGAAACGACAGGACCACTGAACACTGAAGCTTTCTTT. It is translated as CAETTGPLNTEAFF. Full variable domain (rest looked up from reference TRBV7-9 and TRBJ1-1): DTGVSQNPRHKITKRGQNVTFRCDPISEHNRLYWYRQTLGQGPEFLTYFQNEAQLEKSRLLSDRFSAERPKGSFSTLEIQRTEQGDSAMYLCAETTGPLNTEAFFGQGTRLTVV.

The chain is built from TRBV24-1 and TRBJ1-2, with TRBD1 matching over 12 bases. The trim removed 5 bases at V and 4 bases at J, leaving 1 base unmatched. Germline assignment: CDR1 KGHDR and CDR2 SFDVKD. The CDR3 totals 14 residues. This CDR3 is CATSGGQGAYGYTF. CDR3 DNA: TGTGCCACCAGTGGGGGACAGGGGGCCTATGGCTACACCTTC.

This clonotype occurred many times. The chain carries TRBV7-9 and TRBJ2-7; tentative D call: TRBD2 (5 bases). Germline V gene lookup returns CDR1 SEHNR and CDR2 FQNEAQ (reference sequence). This CDR3 is 12 amino acids long. The ends were cut back, 4 bases at V and 6 bases at J, with 10 bases in the middle. This CDR3 reads CASSSAEAEQYF. Written as DNA, the CDR3 is TGTGCCAGCAGCTCTGCGGAGGCCGAGCAGTACTTC. Full variable domain (remainder filled in from reference TRBV7-9 and TRBJ2-7): DTGVSQNPRHKITKRGQNVTFRCDPISEHNRLYWYRQTLGQGPEFLTYFQNEAQLEKSRLLSDRFSAERPKGSFSTLEIQRTEQGDSAMYLCASSSAEAEQYFGPGTRLTVT.

This clonotype was observed a few times. V gene TRBV11-3 combines with J gene TRBJ2-7; D is unclear. With 5 bases removed from V and 6 bases from J, the gap between germline ends came to 26 bases. Germline-derived CDR1 and CDR2 are SGHNT and YENEEA. The CDR3 runs to 17 residues. CDR3 nucleotide sequence: TGTGCCAGCAGCCAACCTAGGCGGAAAGCGAACGTACGCGAGCAGTACTTC. Its protein is CASSQPRRKANVREQYF.

Details on this clonotype: Just one base apart from a much larger clone, this may be a read error. The rearrangement links TRBV5-6 to TRBJ1-5, with D possibly TRBD1 on 6 matching bases. V lost 4 bases and J lost 3, with 11 bases in between. This CDR3 is 14 amino acids long. Germline V gene sequence: CDR1 SGHDT, CDR2 YYEEEE. The CDR3 DNA follows: TGTGCCAGCAGCGTCCGGGACAACAATCAGCCCCAGCATTTT. It yields the protein CASSVRDNNQPQHF.

There are a few counts of this clonotype. The chain has TRBV12-3 or TRBV12-4 and TRBJ2-5; D gene uncertain. V was cut by 10 bases and J by 1 base, with 13 bases left in between. CDR3 size: 13 residues. The CDR3 DNA is TGTGCCATCCAAGACGGACCCCAAGAGACCCAGTACTTC. Protein product: CAIQDGPQETQYF.

This chain connects TRBV7-9 to TRBJ2-3; 9 bases agree with TRBD2. The CDR3 has 15 residues. The V gene end was trimmed by 0 bases and the J gene end by 7 bases; junction bases not matched to a gene: 5. The germline CDR1 and CDR2 sequences are SEHNR and FQNEAQ (reference sequence). The CDR3 DNA is TGTGCCAGCAGCTTAGCGGCTAGCGGGATAAATACGCAGTATTTT. Amino acid sequence: CASSLAASGINTQYF. The full variable domain, rest sourced from reference TRBV7-9 and TRBJ2-3, is DTGVSQNPRHKITKRGQNVTFRCDPISEHNRLYWYRQTLGQGPEFLTYFQNEAQLEKSRLLSDRFSAERPKGSFSTLEIQRTEQGDSAMYLCASSLAASGINTQYFGPGTRLTVL.

CDR3 sequence (DNA): TGCAGTGCTAGAGAAGGGAGTGACCACGAGCATTTT. Protein sequence: CSAREGSDHEHF. V is TRBV20-1 and J is TRBJ1-5, with no clear D. Germline CDR1 is DFQATT and CDR2 is SNEGSKA (reference sequence). Trimming removed 0 bases from V and 14 bases from J, with 14 bases in between. The CDR3 consists of 12 residues.

V usage is TRBV2 and J usage is TRBJ1-1; D is unresolved. Germline V gene lookup returns CDR1 SNHLY and CDR2 FYNNEI. The V gene lost 7 bases and the J gene lost 5 bases, with 14 bases spanning the gap. The CDR3 has 13 amino acids. The CDR3 DNA is TGTGCCAGCATCGCCCGGTCCCGGACTGAAGCTTTCTTT. This codes for CASIARSRTEAFF.

This clonotype was observed many times. The chain has TRBV5-8 and TRBJ1-6; unclear D gene. The V and J ends lost 0 bases and 9 bases respectively, with 13 bases between them. Germline-derived CDR1 and CDR2 are SGHTS and YDEGEE. This CDR3 has 15 residues. CDR3 sequence: CASSLAGKGFSPLHF. The CDR3 region has the DNA TGTGCCAGCAGCTTGGCCGGGAAAGGATTTTCACCCCTCCACTTT. The variable domain in full, with the rest retrieved from reference TRBV5-8 and TRBJ1-6, is EAGVTQSPTHLIKTRGQQATLRCSPISGHTSVYWYQQALGLGLQFLLWYDEGEERNRGNFPPRFSGRQFPNYSSELNVNALELEDSALYLCASSLAGKGFSPLHFGNGTRLTVT.